This entry concerns a single T cell receptor (beta chain). The repertoire was sequenced with immunoSEQ multiplex PCR; TCRdb's copy has only in-frame clones and lacks some. The table shows around 99,000 clones, with about 80% occurring only once. The germline V gene encodes CDR1 LNHNV and CDR2 YYDKDF (reference sequence). Trimming cost V 0 bases and J 3 bases, with 14 bases left between them. CDR3 length equals 16 residues. This record comes from a study of blood T cell repertoires in COVID-19. Background on the study: Spain, Italy and the United States supplied samples that represented acute and convalescent COVID-19. From T cells, B-cell-depleted T cells, or PBMCs came the material, which was cDNA or gDNA.

The sequence came from a woman between 45 and 65 years old with acute or convalescent COVID-19. Sequencing was performed on peripheral blood. The V call is TRBV15, the J call TRBJ1-1, with D possibly matching TRBD1 (6 bases). This chain's CDR3 is CATSRDGAKGDTEAFF. For the CDR3, the DNA is TGTGCCACCAGCAGAGATGGAGCCAAGGGGGACACTGAAGCTTTCTTT.